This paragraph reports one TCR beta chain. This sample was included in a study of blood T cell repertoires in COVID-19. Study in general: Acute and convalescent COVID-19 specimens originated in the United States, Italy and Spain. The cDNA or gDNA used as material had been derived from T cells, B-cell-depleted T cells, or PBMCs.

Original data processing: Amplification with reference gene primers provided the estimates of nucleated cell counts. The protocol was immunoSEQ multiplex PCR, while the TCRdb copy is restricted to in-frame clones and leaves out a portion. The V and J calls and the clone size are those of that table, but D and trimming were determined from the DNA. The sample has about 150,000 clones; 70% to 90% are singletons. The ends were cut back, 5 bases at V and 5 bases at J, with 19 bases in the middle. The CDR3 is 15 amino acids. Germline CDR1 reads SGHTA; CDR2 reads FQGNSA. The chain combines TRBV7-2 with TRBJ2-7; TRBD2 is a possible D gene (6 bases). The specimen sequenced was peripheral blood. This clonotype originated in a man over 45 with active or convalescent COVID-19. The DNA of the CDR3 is TGTGCCAGCAGCAATTCGGGAGCCGGTTTTAACGAGCAGTACTTC. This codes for CASSNSGAGFNEQYF.